These 18 T cell receptor beta chains were all obtained from the same sample, sequenced in a study of post-analysis software for immune sequencing data. For these TCRs, the target antigens are not known. Tagging with unique molecular identifiers was a feature of the TCR beta cDNA libraries. TCRdb re-called the PCR reads through MiXCR, storing one row per CDR3 protein. The sample records approximately 360,000 distinct CDR3 sequences, around a third being singletons. The study's findings and limits: Controls showed lower frequencies than patients for a few TRBV segments, and TRBV5-6, TRBV5-1 and TRBV20-1 were among these.

The sequenced sample was blood. These TCRs come from a girl aged 5 to 17 with multiple sclerosis.

In this sample, this clonotype turned up a few times. The CDR3 sequence is CASSLVGGSPLHF. The CDR3, as DNA: TGTGCCAGCAGTTTAGTCGGAGGATCACCCCTCCACTTT. The chain employs TRBV12-3 or TRBV12-4 and TRBJ1-6; D not resolved. Between the trimmed V and J ends, which lost 1 base and 10 bases, there was a span of 8 bases. The CDR3 contains 13 residues.

In its sample, this clonotype was seen once. The chain has TRBV15 and TRBJ1-4, with D perhaps TRBD1 (6 bases). Between the trimmed V and J ends, which lost 1 base and 5 bases, there was a span of 17 bases. The germline V gene encodes CDR1 LNHNV and CDR2 YYDKDF (reference sequence). The CDR3 sequence is 17 residues long. For the CDR3, the DNA is TGTGCCACCAGCAGAGCGGCGGGGACAACCATAAATGAAAAACTGTTTTTT. It is translated as CATSRAAGTTINEKLFF.

This clonotype was counted a few times. The J gene is TRBJ2-1, the V gene TRBV9; maybe TRBD2 (7 bases). The germline V and J ends were trimmed by 4 bases and 2 bases, with 16 bases remaining between them. This CDR3 is 16 amino acids long. CDR1 is SGDLS and CDR2 is YYNGEE in the germline V gene. The CDR3 DNA sequence: TGTGCCAGCAGCTCAGACGGGGGGCGCCCCTACAATGAGCAGTTCTTC. It codes for CASSSDGGRPYNEQFF.

In the case of this clonotype: The junction departs from germline at one end; a sequencing error may be responsible. This chain uses TRBV5-1 with TRBJ2-1; 7 positions agree with TRBD2. Germline assignment: CDR1 SGHRS and CDR2 YFSETQ. CDR3 length equals 14 residues. CDR3 in amino acids: CASAWGGDYNEEFF. CDR3 nucleotides: TGCGCCAGCGCCTGGGGAGGGGACTACAATGAGGAGTTCTTC.

This chain's CDR3 is CSAPPGASGDYGYTF. The CDR3 DNA sequence: TGCAGTGCCCCGCCTGGGGCGTCAGGGGACTATGGCTACACCTTC. The chain carries TRBV20-1 and TRBJ1-2; maybe TRBD1 (6 bases). The V end was cut by 6 bases, the J end by 3 bases, with 20 bases between. CDR1 is DFQATT, CDR2 SNEGSKA, per germline (reference sequence). The CDR3 runs 15 residues.

The V call is TRBV9, the J call TRBJ1-2; D not resolved. The V and J ends lost 3 bases and 4 bases respectively, with 10 bases between them. The CDR3 is 13 residues long. The germline CDR1 and CDR2 sequences are SGDLS and YYNGEE. The CDR3 DNA sequence: TGTGCCAGCAGCGCAAACCTTGGCTATGGCTACACCTTC. Amino acid sequence: CASSANLGYGYTF.

This clonotype was seen more than once but under ten times. This chain connects TRBV12-3 or TRBV12-4 to TRBJ2-5; D is ambiguous. The CDR3 loop spans 18 amino acids. The ends were cut back, 1 base at V and 1 base at J, with 19 bases in the middle. This CDR3 reads CASSLGLGLSGVQETQYF. CDR3 DNA: TGTGCCAGCAGTTTAGGGTTGGGCTTATCTGGGGTCCAAGAGACCCAGTACTTC.

In DNA form, the CDR3 reads TGTGCCAGCAGCCACCGGACCTCGAATTCACCCCTCCACTTT. Its protein is CASSHRTSNSPLHF. The J gene is TRBJ1-6, the V gene TRBV3-1; unclear D gene. The germline V gene has CDR1 LGHDT and CDR2 YNNKEL (reference sequence). This CDR3 comprises 14 residues. Trimming removed 3 bases at V and 7 bases at J, with 10 bases between.

CDR3 region: CASSRQPQHF. The CDR3 DNA reads as TGCGCCAGCAGTCGGCAGCCCCAGCATTTT. This chain uses TRBV10-1 with TRBJ1-5; no firm D call. The CDR3 has 10 amino acids. Germline V gives CDR1 WNHNN, CDR2 SYGVQD (reference sequence). V was clipped by 5 bases and J by 7 bases, with 3 bases between them.

The chain employs TRBV28 and TRBJ2-7; 7 bases match TRBD1. This CDR3 contains 14 residues. Trimming cost V 2 bases and J 3 bases; bases outside gene matches: 4. Germline lookup yields CDR1 MDHEN and CDR2 SYDVKM. CDR3 sequence (DNA): TGTGCCAGCAGTTTAATTGGGACAGACTACGAGCAGTACTTC. Amino acid sequence: CASSLIGTDYEQYF.

A few counts support this clonotype. The genes are TRBV12-3 or TRBV12-4 and TRBJ1-2, with 7 positions matching TRBD1. This CDR3 is 14 amino acids long. V was pared by 6 bases and J by 4 bases, with 8 bases of the junction left unmatched. CDR3 in DNA: TGTGCCAGCAGCCAGACAGGGATAGGCTATGGCTACACCTTC. Residues: CASSQTGIGYGYTF.

This clonotype appeared a few times. V and J are TRBV6-1 and TRBJ2-1; D not resolved. Germline CDR1 is MNHNS and CDR2 is SASEGT. The CDR3 length is 14 residues. The V and J ends lost 5 bases and 6 bases respectively, with 14 bases between them. CDR3 residues: CASSFTRTGNEQFF. The CDR3 DNA sequence: TGTGCCAGCAGTTTTACTCGAACTGGCAATGAGCAGTTCTTC.

This clonotype was observed a few times. This chain joins TRBV7-3 and TRBJ2-3, with D maybe TRBD1 (5 bases). This CDR3 contains 17 residues. Germline V CDR1 and CDR2: SGHTA, FQGTGA. V lost 2 bases and J lost 14, with 29 bases in between. The CDR3 sequence is CASSLVMGRSRLRAGYF. For the CDR3, the DNA is TGTGCCAGCAGCTTAGTTATGGGGCGCAGCAGGTTGAGAGCTGGGTATTTT. Using reference TRBV7-3 and TRBJ2-3 for the parts outside the CDR3, the full variable domain is GAGVSQTPSNKVTEKGKYVELRCDPISGHTALYWYRQSLGQGPEFLIYFQGTGAADDSGLPNDRFFAVRPEGSVSTLKIQRTERGDSAVYLCASSLVMGRSRLRAGYFGPGTRLTVL.

The chain has TRBV7-9 and TRBJ1-2, with D maybe TRBD1 (6 bases). This CDR3 is 15 amino acids long. Germline CDR1 is SEHNR and CDR2 is FQNEAQ (reference sequence). Trimming took 5 bases from V and 8 from J, leaving 21 bases between them. The CDR3 here is CASSPDSSWLWGYTF. In DNA, the CDR3 is TGTGCCAGCAGCCCGGACAGTTCCTGGTTGTGGGGCTACACCTTC.

This chain links TRBV7-2 with TRBJ2-5; no definite D call. The germline V gene encodes CDR1 SGHTA and CDR2 FQGNSA. V dropped 4 bases and J dropped 1 base, with 16 bases sitting between them. The CDR3 has 16 amino acids. The CDR3 region has the DNA TGTGCCAGCAGCTCCGCGTGGGCAGACCCCCAAGAGACCCAGTACTTC. The encoded protein is CASSSAWADPQETQYF. Using reference TRBV7-2 and TRBJ2-5 for the parts outside the CDR3, the full variable domain is GAGVSQSPSNKVTEKGKDVELRCDPISGHTALYWYRQSLGQGLEFLIYFQGNSAPDKSGLPSDRFSAERTGGSVSTLTIQRTQQEDSAVYLCASSSAWADPQETQYFGPGTRLLVL.

The rearrangement joins TRBV6-5 to TRBJ2-7; TRBD1 aligns across 12 bases. This CDR3 spans 18 amino acids. Per germline, CDR1 MNHEY and CDR2 SVGAGI. Losses at the gene ends were 2 bases for V and 0 bases for J; bases not matched to a gene: 8. CDR3 DNA: TGTGCCAGCAGTTACAAGGGACAGGGGGCCCGAGGCTCCTACGAGCAGTACTTC. This encodes CASSYKGQGARGSYEQYF.

In this sample, this clonotype turned up a few times. The CDR3 region has the DNA TGTGCCAGCAGCTTATCGCGGGACAGCGCGGAGCAGTACTTC. Translated, it gives CASSLSRDSAEQYF. V usage is TRBV11-2 and J usage is TRBJ2-7, with D perhaps matching TRBD1 (7 bases). Trimming took 2 bases from V and 7 from J, leaving 15 bases between them. Germline lookup yields CDR1 SGHAT and CDR2 FQNNGV. CDR3 size: 14 residues.

The chain recombines TRBV14 with TRBJ2-7, with D perhaps being TRBD1 or TRBD2 (5 bases each). Trimming removed 5 bases at V and 2 bases at J, with 13 bases between. This CDR3 is built from 14 residues. CDR1 is SGHDN, CDR2 FVKESK, per germline. CDR3 coding DNA: TGTGCCAGCAGCAGCCGGGACGGACCCTACGAGCAGTACTTC. Translated: CASSSRDGPYEQYF.